Listed here are 28 T cell receptor beta chains from one sample, sequenced in a study of T cell repertoires in cytomegalovirus infection (dated by TCRdb to 2018 to 2020). The sequencing machine was an Illumina HiSeq 1500. TCRdb reran the public reads through fastp at Q25 and MiXCR, keeping productive beta chains. Entries are consolidated by CDR3 protein sequence, retaining the most common genes and DNA. For this sample there are some 700,000 distinct CDR3 sequences; 35% appear just once. Of the sample, roughly 2.8% falls within the top ten clones. The specimen was PBMCs. The receptor set was obtained from a human donor in good health (CMV status not recorded). Some clones in this sample may be carry-over from other donors' samples.

Remarks on this clonotype: At one end the junction does not follow the germline gene, possibly because of a read error. The chain recombines TRBV6-5 with TRBJ2-7; TRBD2 aligns across 7 bases. Germline-derived CDR1 and CDR2 are MNHEY and SVGAGI. The CDR3 loop spans 13 amino acids. CDR3 DNA sequence: TGTCCCAGCGGGATCAGGGATACCTACGAGCAGTACTTC. This sequence encodes CPSGIRDTYEQYF.

V and J are TRBV4-1 and TRBJ2-7; D gene uncertain. Germline assignment: CDR1 MGHRA and CDR2 YSYEKL. V was trimmed by 2 bases and J by 2 bases, leaving 10 bases between them. The CDR3 loop spans 14 amino acids. The CDR3 sequence: CASSQRKHAYEQYF. The DNA of the CDR3 is TGCGCCAGCAGCCAACGAAAACATGCCTACGAGCAGTACTTC.

Comments on this clonotype: Its ends do not fully match the called genes, so a read error is possible. V and J are TRBV4-2 and TRBJ1-5; D is uncertain. The CDR3 loop spans 13 amino acids. Germline CDR1 LGHNA, CDR2 YNFKEQ. The CDR3 protein is CASSQDRNQPPHF. The CDR3 DNA reads TGTGCAAGCAGCCAAGACCGAAATCAGCCCCCGCATTTT.

The sample holds a few counts of this clonotype. The V call is TRBV28, the J call TRBJ1-2; D unresolved. V gave up 2 bases and J gave up 0 bases, with 13 bases separating them. CDR3 length: 16 residues. The germline V gene has CDR1 MDHEN and CDR2 SYDVKM. In DNA, the CDR3 is TGTGCCAGCAGTTTACACAGCGTCAAATCTAACTATGGCTACACCTTC. Translated, it gives CASSLHSVKSNYGYTF.

A few counts support this clonotype. V and J are TRBV7-2 and TRBJ2-2, with D possibly TRBD1 on 6 matching bases. Germline loops: CDR1 SGHTA, CDR2 FQGNSA. The CDR3 loop spans 13 amino acids. With 9 bases removed from V and 4 bases from J, the gap between germline ends came to 12 bases. The CDR3 DNA reads TGTGCCAGTAGGGGACAAATCACCGGGGAGCTGTTTTTT. Its translation is CASRGQITGELFF.

This clonotype was recorded a few times. The chain carries TRBV7-6 and TRBJ2-2, with D perhaps TRBD2 (6 bases). Germline CDR1 SGHVS, CDR2 FNYEAQ. The ends were cut back, 5 bases at V and 14 bases at J, with 12 bases in the middle. The CDR3 has 11 residues. DNA for the CDR3: TGTGCCAGCAGCCGGGAGAAGGCACTGTTTTTT. Its translation is CASSREKALFF.

This clonotype was seen only a few times. The J gene is TRBJ1-5, the V gene TRBV6-1, with 7 positions matching TRBD1. The CDR3 consists of 14 residues. CDR1 and CDR2 (germline): MNHNS, SASEGT. V dropped 4 bases and J dropped 6; count of bases not matched to a gene: 6. In DNA form, the CDR3 reads TGTGCCAGCAGTGGCTCGTCAGGGGGTCAGCCCCAGCATTTT. Amino acid sequence: CASSGSSGGQPQHF.

This clonotype was recorded a few times. The chain employs TRBV28 and TRBJ1-5; D is undetermined. Between the trimmed V and J ends, which lost 6 bases and 5 bases, there was a span of 11 bases. Germline V gives CDR1 MDHEN, CDR2 SYDVKM. The CDR3 spans 13 residues. The CDR3 DNA reads as TGTGCCAGCAGGGCCCCGGATTATCAGCCCCAGCATTTT. Encoded protein: CASRAPDYQPQHF.

This clonotype was seen just once. A much larger clone differs from this one at a single base, so this may be a read error. The chain has TRBV7-2 and TRBJ2-7; D possibly uses TRBD1 or TRBD2 (5 bases each). This CDR3 has 13 amino acids. Germline CDR1 reads SGHTA; CDR2 reads FQGNSA. V dropped 2 bases and J dropped 9 bases, with 14 bases sitting between them. The CDR3 sequence: CASSLTGPGGQYF. The CDR3 DNA is TGTGCCAGCAGCTTAACGGGGCCGGGCGGGCAGTACTTC.

This clonotype has only a few counts. The chain links TRBV28 to TRBJ1-2; D perhaps matches TRBD1 (5 bases). The CDR3 runs to 15 residues. CDR1 is MDHEN, CDR2 SYDVKM, per germline. Trimming pared 2 bases from V and 8 bases from J, leaving 18 bases between. CDR3 residues: CASSLTSTDTGGYTF. The CDR3 DNA sequence: TGTGCCAGCAGTTTAACCTCGACGGACACCGGGGGCTACACCTTC.

The V gene is TRBV28, the J gene TRBJ2-7; D may correspond to TRBD1 or TRBD2 (5 bases each). Per the germline V gene, CDR1 is MDHEN and CDR2 is SYDVKM. The germline V and J ends were trimmed by 7 bases and 0 bases, with 16 bases remaining between them. The length of the CDR3 is 15 residues. The CDR3 protein is CASTLGGTASYEQYF. The DNA of the CDR3 is TGTGCCAGCACCCTTGGTGGGACGGCCTCCTACGAGCAGTACTTC.

Many counts were recorded for this clonotype. CDR3 in DNA: TGTGCCAGCAGTGGTACTGATGAAAAACTGTTTTTT. Its protein product is CASSGTDEKLFF. The chain couples TRBV28 to TRBJ1-4, with unresolved D. V was pared by 5 bases and J by 6 bases, with 7 bases between. This CDR3 is built from 12 residues. Germline CDR1 reads MDHEN; CDR2 reads SYDVKM. Filled out from reference TRBV28 and TRBJ1-4, the complete variable domain reads DVKVTQSSRYLVKRTGEKVFLECVQDMDHENMFWYRQDPGLGLRLIYFSYDVKMKEKGDIPEGYSVSREKKERFSLILESASTNQTSMYLCASSGTDEKLFFGSGTQLSVL.

This clonotype was found once. The rearrangement joins TRBV4-2 to TRBJ2-1, with 7 bases matching TRBD2. CDR1 is LGHNA and CDR2 is YNFKEQ in the germline V gene. V dropped 1 base and J dropped 3; count of bases not matched to a gene: 3. The CDR3 loop spans 15 amino acids. CDR3 bases: TGTGCCAGCAGCCAAGTGGGCGGGGGCTACAATGAGCAGTTCTTC. Translating gives CASSQVGGGYNEQFF.

J is TRBJ2-3 and V is TRBV6-5, with D tentatively TRBD1 (6 bases). This CDR3 comprises 15 residues. Trimming cost V 2 bases and J 3 bases, with 12 bases left between them. Looked up from germline, CDR1 is MNHEY and CDR2 is SVGAGI. CDR3 DNA sequence: TGTGCCAGCAGTTACCGCCTTACAGGGACAGATACGCAGTATTTT. Protein: CASSYRLTGTDTQYF.

The chain joins TRBV28 to TRBJ1-2; 10 nucleotides line up with TRBD1. Germline-derived CDR1 and CDR2 are MDHEN and SYDVKM. This CDR3 contains 16 residues. The junction had 14 bases not matched to a gene; V was cut back by 5 bases and J by 8 bases. In nucleotides, the CDR3 is TGTGCCAGCAGTCCAGGACAGGGGGGCTATTTAGTCGGCTACACCTTC. Translation gives CASSPGQGGYLVGYTF.

The V and J genes are TRBV6-5 and TRBJ1-1; D is unresolved. Germline V gives CDR1 MNHEY, CDR2 SVGAGI. Trimming shortened V by 7 bases and J by 0 bases, and 9 bases separated the two germline ends. The CDR3 sequence is 13 residues long. The chain's CDR3 is CASKRSVNTEAFF. CDR3 DNA: TGTGCCAGCAAGAGGTCGGTGAACACTGAAGCTTTCTTT.

The chain combines TRBV9 with TRBJ2-7; D is possibly TRBD2 (5 bases). V lost 3 bases to trimming and J lost 5 bases, with 9 bases between them. CDR1 is SGDLS, CDR2 YYNGEE, per germline. There are 12 residues in the CDR3. This chain's CDR3 is CASSATEDEQYF. For the CDR3, the DNA is TGTGCCAGCAGCGCGACGGAGGACGAGCAGTACTTC.

This chain connects TRBV27 to TRBJ2-1; no clear D gene. The CDR3 spans 14 residues. The V gene lost 2 bases and the J gene lost 6 bases, with 11 bases spanning the gap. Germline V CDR1 and CDR2: MNHEY, SMNVEV (reference sequence). The CDR3, as DNA: TGTGCCAGCAGTTTAGACTCTATTATCAATGAGCAGTTCTTC. Protein: CASSLDSIINEQFF.

Only one count was recorded for this clonotype. Germline is not matched at one junction end, which may reflect a read error. This rearrangement joins TRBV7-6 to TRBJ1-2; D call uncertain. Germline assignment: CDR1 SGHVS and CDR2 FNYEAQ. This CDR3 is 14 amino acids long. CDR3 nucleotide sequence: TGTGCCAGCAGCTCTAAAACAGAACTCTATGGCTTCACCTTC. This codes for CASSSKTELYGFTF.

The rearrangement links TRBV12-3 or TRBV12-4 to TRBJ2-5; D may be TRBD1 (6 bases). There are 15 residues in the CDR3. Between the trimmed V and J ends, which lost 3 bases and 2 bases, there was a span of 13 bases. CDR3 nucleotide sequence: TGTGCCAGCAGTTTTAGGGGGATAGGACAAGAGACCCAGTACTTC. This sequence encodes CASSFRGIGQETQYF.

The rearrangement uses TRBV4-2 and TRBJ2-5, with unresolved D. The germline V gene has CDR1 LGHNA and CDR2 YNFKEQ. The CDR3 runs to 15 residues. With 2 bases removed from V and 5 bases from J, the gap between germline ends came to 15 bases. The CDR3 sequence: CASSQQDVLGETQYF. CDR3 in DNA: TGTGCCAGCAGCCAACAGGACGTTCTCGGCGAGACCCAGTACTTC.

The rearrangement joins TRBV2 to TRBJ2-5; D is ambiguous. Trimming took 8 bases from V and 0 from J, leaving 10 bases between them. Germline-derived CDR1 and CDR2 are SNHLY and FYNNEI. This CDR3 comprises 13 residues. DNA of the CDR3: TGTGCCAGCCCCCAGAACTACCAAGAGACCCAGTACTTC. It specifies CASPQNYQETQYF.

The table lists this clonotype with many counts. The chain recombines TRBV7-3 with TRBJ1-2, with TRBD1 identical over 7 bases. After removal of 5 bases from V and 0 bases from J, the junction contained 3 bases not matched to a gene. This CDR3 spans 14 amino acids. CDR1 and CDR2 (germline): SGHTA, FQGTGA. CDR3 in amino acids: CASSPGGTNYGYTF. CDR3 in DNA: TGTGCCAGCAGCCCAGGGGGGACTAACTATGGCTACACCTTC.

The J gene is TRBJ1-6, the V gene TRBV6-1; a weak D match, TRBD1 (5 bases). V dropped 10 bases and J dropped 7 bases, with 20 bases sitting between them. There are 15 residues in the CDR3. Germline lookup yields CDR1 MNHNS and CDR2 SASEGT. The CDR3 sequence is CATIPDRPSNSPLHF. CDR3 in DNA: TGTGCCACCATACCAGACAGACCCAGCAATTCACCCCTCCACTTT.

This chain links TRBV12-3 or TRBV12-4 with TRBJ2-7, with D perhaps matching TRBD2 (6 bases). CDR3 size: 13 residues. Trimming pared 6 bases from V and 3 bases from J, leaving 12 bases between. The CDR3 DNA reads TGTGCCAGCAGAATGGGACTTGGCTACGAGCAGTACTTC. It is translated as CASRMGLGYEQYF.

This chain uses TRBV29-1 with TRBJ2-7, with TRBD2 matching over 8 bases. V lost 1 base to trimming and J lost 3 bases; unmatched junction nucleotides: 14. This CDR3 spans 17 amino acids. In germline, CDR1 is SQVTM, CDR2 ANQGSEA. CDR3: CSVEGRSPAGDSYEQYF. CDR3 bases: TGCAGCGTTGAAGGGCGGTCCCCAGCGGGAGACAGCTACGAGCAGTACTTC.

The chain links TRBV28 to TRBJ1-1; a weak D match, TRBD1 (5 bases). The V and J ends lost 0 bases and 6 bases respectively, with 14 bases between them. The CDR3 loop spans 15 amino acids. Germline V gene lookup returns CDR1 MDHEN and CDR2 SYDVKM. This chain's CDR3 is CASSLWGGRVAEAFF. CDR3 DNA sequence: TGTGCCAGCAGTTTATGGGGGGGACGGGTCGCTGAAGCTTTCTTT.

The genes are TRBV29-1 and TRBJ2-1; TRBD2 matches at 14 bases. Germline V CDR1 and CDR2: SQVTM, ANQGSEA. With V trimmed by 6 bases and J by 8 bases, 6 bases remained unmatched. This CDR3 has 14 amino acids. CDR3 DNA: TGCAGCGTGTCCGGGACTAGCGGGAGCTATGAGCAGTTCTTC. Translating gives CSVSGTSGSYEQFF.